This T cell receptor (beta chain) was profiled in a study of vaccination and CD4 T cells after COVID-19. At the Johns Hopkins FTIC core, DNA taken from cultured CD4+ T cells was sequenced by way of the Oncomine TCR Beta short-read assay. In TCRdb, the PCR reads were re-called with MiXCR into one record per CDR3 protein. The table has roughly 20,000 distinct CDR3 sequences, around half seen once. The treatment denotes: approximately 9-day PBMC culture with coronavirus spike peptide pools or control peptides (ViraFEST assay). All positive PCR tests were dated between March and December 2020, predating US Alpha, Beta and Delta variants. From germline, CDR1 is DFQATT and CDR2 SNEGSKA (reference sequence). Trimming took off 0 bases at V and 3 bases at J, with 14 bases between the two ends. The CDR3 sequence is 15 residues long. On this clonotype: What it binds is unknown.

The sequenced sample was CD4+ T cells from blood, cultured in vitro, obtained after SARS-CoV-2 vaccination. J is TRBJ1-1 and V is TRBV20-1, with D possibly matching TRBD1 (6 bases). The clonotype comes from a human donor who had recovered from COVID-19. CDR3 amino acids: CSARDLGGIDTEAFF. In DNA, the CDR3 is TGCAGTGCTAGAGATCTAGGGGGTATTGACACTGAAGCTTTCTTT.